The clone carrying this TCR beta chain was seen ten or more times. From germline, CDR1 is SGHRS and CDR2 YFSETQ. Trimming cost V 0 bases and J 5 bases; bases outside gene matches: 3. The CDR3 loop spans 15 amino acids. The data are from a study of naive and memory T cell subsets. An equimolar mix of two oligonucleotides served as the beta constant-region primer for TRBC1 and TRBC2. TCRdb used MiXCR to reprocess the UMI-ligation and nested PCR reads, holding one entry per CDR3 protein. The sample yields some 36,000 distinct CDR3 sequences, about an eighth seen once. Sequencing was performed on effector memory CD4+ T cells from blood. Subset reported: effector memory, CD45RA- CD27-. This receptor was obtained from a human donor in good health. This chain links TRBV5-1 with TRBJ2-2; 8 bases map to TRBD2. The CDR3 protein is CASSLGSSGTGELFF. The CDR3 region has the DNA TGCGCCAGCAGCTTGGGGTCTAGCGGGACCGGGGAGCTGTTTTTT.